One and the same sample provided the 30 T cell receptor beta chains below, sequenced in a study of OX40 agonist ivuxolimab in advanced cancers. Libraries were made using the immunoSEQ multiplex PCR assay. Imported from immuneACCESS, the table was reduced by TCRdb to in-frame sequences with V and J called. These copies leave out some clones; in studies compared against another copy, an unresolved V gene accounts for under half, and the cause of the remainder is not known. Present in this sample are approximately 10,000 clones, approximately 91% of which were seen just once. The ten largest clones represent approximately 11% of the sample. The sequencing used CD4+ or CD8+ T cells sorted from blood, collected in a trial of the OX40 agonist ivuxolimab. These receptors came from an adult with an advanced solid tumor such as melanoma, head and neck, liver or kidney cancer.

The V gene is TRBV7-9, the J gene TRBJ2-4; possibly TRBD1 or TRBD2 for D (5 bases each). The CDR3 spans 15 residues. Germline V gene sequence: CDR1 SEHNR, CDR2 FQNEAQ (reference sequence). V lost 6 bases and J lost 2, with 14 bases in between. The CDR3 DNA is TGTGCCAGCAGTAGCGTCAGGGTATCCAAAAACATTCAGTACTTC. It specifies CASSSVRVSKNIQYF.

This clone occurred once. The chain carries TRBV10-3 and TRBJ1-1; 8 bases are a match to TRBD1. This CDR3 has 14 amino acids. Germline CDR1 reads ENHRY; CDR2 reads SYGVKD. Trimming took 6 bases from V and 1 from J; bases not matched to a gene: 4. The chain's CDR3 is CAIRLGTGNTEAFF. DNA for the CDR3: TGTGCCATCAGACTCGGGACAGGGAACACTGAAGCTTTCTTT.

The chain uses TRBV16 and TRBJ2-7; 7 nucleotides align to TRBD2. V shed 7 bases, J shed 2 bases, and the junction held 14 bases outside the gene matches. This CDR3 has 16 amino acids. CDR1 and CDR2 (germline): KGHSY, FQNENV. The CDR3 region is CASTQSSTGRAYEQYF. CDR3 DNA: TGTGCCAGCACCCAGTCCTCGACGGGGAGGGCCTACGAGCAGTACTTC. Looking up the rest from reference TRBV16 and TRBJ2-7 gives the full variable domain: GEEVAQTPKHLVRGEGQKAKLYCAPIKGHSYVFWYQQVLKNEFKFLISFQNENVFDETGMPKERFSAKCLPNSPCSLEIQATKLEDSAVYFCASTQSSTGRAYEQYFGPGTRLTVT.

CDR3 nucleotides: TGTGCCAGCAGCTTATCCCCCGGCCAAGAGACCCAGTACTTC. Residues: CASSLSPGQETQYF. This chain joins TRBV11-2 and TRBJ2-5; D gene unclear. CDR1 and CDR2 (germline): SGHAT, FQNNGV. V shed 2 bases and J shed 1 base, with 8 bases lying between them. The CDR3 extends over 14 amino acids.

The V and J genes are TRBV6-4 and TRBJ2-5; 10 nucleotides match TRBD2. The assigned J gene may be wrong: the sequence end matches TRBJ2-7 better. CDR1 is MRHNA, CDR2 SNTAGT, per germline. The CDR3 is 18 residues long. CDR3 loop: CASSETLAGAFFTYEQYF. DNA for the CDR3: TGTGCCAGCAGTGAAACCCTAGCGGGGGCCTTCTTTACCTACGAGCAGTACTTC.

The chain recombines TRBV6-1 with TRBJ2-1; TRBD2 aligns across 9 bases. The junction had 13 bases not matched to a gene; V was cut back by 7 bases and J by 9 bases. Germline V gene sequence: CDR1 MNHNS, CDR2 SASEGT. The CDR3 sequence is 15 residues long. The CDR3 here is CASTLEVAGVVEQFF. In DNA form, the CDR3 reads TGTGCCAGCACCTTGGAGGTAGCGGGGGTGGTTGAGCAGTTCTTC.

The rearrangement uses TRBV7-9 and TRBJ2-3; D is possibly TRBD1 or TRBD2 (5 bases each). Per germline, CDR1 SEHNR and CDR2 FQNEAQ (reference sequence). CDR3 length: 12 residues. Trimming removed 1 base at V and 6 bases at J, with 5 bases between. CDR3 DNA sequence: TGTGCCAGCAGCTTAGGGGACGATACGCAGTATTTT. As protein: CASSLGDDTQYF.

The chain uses TRBV27 and TRBJ2-6; the match to TRBD2 covers 9 bases. Germline V gene sequence: CDR1 MNHEY, CDR2 SMNVEV (reference sequence). This CDR3 comprises 20 residues. V lost 1 base, J lost 0 bases, and 10 bases stayed unmatched. The CDR3 loop reads CASSLWYIAGEPSGANVLTF. CDR3 DNA: TGTGCCAGCAGTTTATGGTACATAGCGGGGGAACCCTCTGGGGCCAACGTCCTGACTTTC.

This chain uses TRBV4-1 with TRBJ2-3, with D hard to call. CDR3 size: 17 residues. Germline-derived CDR1 and CDR2 are MGHRA and YSYEKL. Between the trimmed V and J ends, which lost 1 base and 0 bases, there was a span of 14 bases. CDR3 amino acids: CASSQASPLRSTDTQYF. CDR3 in DNA: TGCGCCAGCAGCCAAGCATCTCCCCTCAGAAGCACAGATACGCAGTATTTT.

The genes are TRBV9 and TRBJ1-6, with 7 bases fitting TRBD1. The CDR3 extends over 16 amino acids. Germline values: CDR1 SGDLS, CDR2 YYNGEE. V trimming: 4 bases; J trimming: 9 bases; junction bases outside the gene matches: 13. CDR3 sequence (DNA): TGTGCCAGCAGCCCCCTAGCTGGTCAGGGGGGTTCACCCCTCCACTTT. It is translated as CASSPLAGQGGSPLHF.

This chain links TRBV4-1 with TRBJ2-7, with a tentative D call TRBD1 (6 bases). The length of the CDR3 is 15 residues. Deletions cut 1 base from V and 1 base from J, with 11 bases between. Germline V gene sequence: CDR1 MGHRA, CDR2 YSYEKL. DNA of the CDR3: TGCGCCAGCAGCCAAGCAGGGGCCCTATCCTACGAGCAGTACTTC. Translating it yields CASSQAGALSYEQYF.

This chain uses TRBV2 with TRBJ2-7; D unresolved. The CDR3 loop spans 15 amino acids. Germline assignment: CDR1 SNHLY and CDR2 FYNNEI. Trimming removed 9 bases at V and 3 bases at J, with 21 bases between. The CDR3 bases are TGTGCCAGTGTTAGTGTAGGGATGACATTCTACGAGCAGTACTTC. It is translated as CASVSVGMTFYEQYF.

This rearrangement joins TRBV10-3 to TRBJ2-3; the D gene is possibly TRBD2 (6 bases). V was clipped by 0 bases and J by 0 bases, with 16 bases between them. There are 18 residues in the CDR3. Germline assignment: CDR1 ENHRY and CDR2 SYGVKD. The CDR3 coding sequence is TGTGCCATCAGTGAGTCGGGTTGGGCAGGGAGGAGCACAGATACGCAGTATTTT. Its protein is CAISESGWAGRSTDTQYF.

V and J are TRBV2 and TRBJ1-6, with TRBD1 matching over 8 bases. Trimming took 10 bases from V and 5 from J; bases not matched to a gene: 7. This CDR3 has 14 amino acids. Germline V gene sequence: CDR1 SNHLY, CDR2 FYNNEI. Here the CDR3 reads CATRTGYHNSPLHF. CDR3 coding DNA: TGTGCCACCAGGACAGGGTATCATAATTCACCCCTCCACTTT.

This clone has just one count. V and J are TRBV4-2 and TRBJ1-3; D perhaps matches TRBD1 (5 bases). The CDR3 is 16 amino acids. Germline loops: CDR1 LGHNA, CDR2 YNFKEQ. Trimming removed 4 bases at V and 0 bases at J, with 13 bases between. CDR3 sequence reads: CASSPPGGGSGNTIYF. In nucleotides, the CDR3 is TGTGCCAGCAGCCCCCCGGGGGGAGGCTCTGGAAACACCATATATTTT.

V and J are TRBV27 and TRBJ2-1, with TRBD2 matching over 10 bases. J gave up 10 bases and V 2 bases, and 14 bases lay outside the gene matches. The CDR3 length is 17 residues. The germline CDR1 and CDR2 sequences are MNHEY and SMNVEV (reference sequence). The CDR3, as DNA: TGTGCCAGCAGTTTAATAATGGAGCGGGGGGGCCTTCCAGAGCAGTTCTTC. As protein: CASSLIMERGGLPEQFF.

This rearrangement joins TRBV13 to TRBJ2-7; D may match TRBD1 or TRBD2 (5 bases each). Germline V CDR1 and CDR2: PRHDT, FYEKMQ (reference sequence). This CDR3 is built from 13 residues. With 5 bases removed from V and 3 bases from J, the gap between germline ends came to 11 bases. The CDR3 bases are TGTGCCAGCAGCGGGGGATCTAACTACGAGCAGTACTTC. Its translation: CASSGGSNYEQYF.

The chain has TRBV4-1 and TRBJ2-7, with a possible D match to TRBD2 (6 bases). The CDR3 extends over 16 amino acids. Trimming stripped 0 bases from V and 0 bases from J, with 12 bases between. CDR1 is MGHRA, CDR2 YSYEKL, per germline. The chain's CDR3 is CASSQDWPGGSYEQYF. The CDR3 coding sequence is TGCGCCAGCAGCCAAGATTGGCCCGGGGGCTCCTACGAGCAGTACTTC.

The chain employs TRBV7-9 and TRBJ2-6; D remains unclear. This CDR3 spans 15 amino acids. CDR1 and CDR2 from the germline V gene are SEHNR and FQNEAQ (reference sequence). Trimming cost V 4 bases and J 3 bases, with 10 bases left between them. The CDR3, as DNA: TGTGCCAGCAGCTCAACCACTGTTGGGGCCAACGTCCTGACTTTC. Its protein is CASSSTTVGANVLTF.

This chain joins TRBV5-5 and TRBJ2-5; 7 bases map to TRBD2. Germline V CDR1 and CDR2: SGHKS, YYEKEE (reference sequence). CDR3 length: 13 amino acids. V lost 3 bases to trimming and J lost 4 bases; unmatched junction nucleotides: 3. CDR3 residues: CASSSGLVETQYF. As DNA, the CDR3 is TGTGCCAGCAGCTCAGGACTAGTAGAGACCCAGTACTTC. The full variable domain, in which reference TRBV5-5 and TRBJ2-5 provide the parts outside the CDR3, is DAGVTQSPTHLIKTRGQQVTLRCSPISGHKSVSWYQQVLGQGPQFIFQYYEKEERGRGNFPDRFSARQFPNYSSELNVNALLLGDSALYLCASSSGLVETQYFGPGTRLLVL.

This chain joins TRBV29-1 and TRBJ2-5; possible D gene TRBD2, 7 bases. This CDR3 is 13 amino acids long. The germline CDR1 and CDR2 sequences are SQVTM and ANQGSEA. Trimming took 5 bases from V and 7 from J, leaving 17 bases between them. The CDR3 bases are TGCAGCGTTCGAGGGGGGGCTGAGAGGACCCAGTACTTC. Amino acids: CSVRGGAERTQYF.

CDR3 region: CASRETGGAAQNQPQHF. The CDR3 DNA reads TGTGCCAGCAGGGAAACAGGGGGTGCGGCCCAAAATCAGCCCCAGCATTTT. The gene calls are TRBV6-1 and TRBJ1-5; 8 positions agree with TRBD1. The CDR3 is 17 residues long. CDR1 is MNHNS, CDR2 SASEGT, per germline. The junction had 14 bases not matched to a gene; V was cut back by 6 bases and J by 4 bases.

The J gene is TRBJ1-3, the V gene TRBV7-8; 7 bases line up with TRBD1. J lost 1 base, V lost 5 bases, and 8 bases had no gene match. Germline V gene data show CDR1 as SGHVS and CDR2 as FQNEAQ. The CDR3 length is 16 residues. The CDR3 here is CASSPWDSRSGNTIYF. CDR3 nucleotide sequence: TGTGCCAGCAGCCCCTGGGACAGTCGTTCTGGAAACACCATATATTTT.

The chain is built from TRBV7-9 and TRBJ2-3; D gene unclear. Trimming pared 6 bases from V and 0 bases from J, leaving 13 bases between. The CDR3 is made up of 15 amino acids. Looked up from germline, CDR1 is SEHNR and CDR2 is FQNEAQ (reference sequence). The CDR3 protein is CASSLSMDSTDTQYF. For the CDR3, the DNA is TGTGCCAGCAGTCTTAGCATGGACAGCACAGATACGCAGTATTTT.

The DNA of the CDR3 is TGTGCCAGCAGGATAGCGGGGACAGATACGCAGTATTTT. This encodes CASRIAGTDTQYF. The chain recombines TRBV6-5 with TRBJ2-3; 8 bases align to TRBD2. The CDR3 has 13 residues. Germline CDR1 MNHEY, CDR2 SVGAGI. Trimming removed 6 bases from V and 3 bases from J; junction bases left unmatched: 2.

The chain links TRBV7-9 to TRBJ1-2; weak D call: TRBD1 (5 bases). Trimming took 1 base from V and 4 from J, leaving 10 bases between them. CDR1 and CDR2 from the germline V gene are SEHNR and FQNEAQ (reference sequence). CDR3 length: 14 amino acids. The CDR3 nucleotides are TGTGCCAGCAGCTTAGTGACAGCAGCCTATGGCTACACCTTC. Translation gives CASSLVTAAYGYTF. Complete variable domain (other parts from reference TRBV7-9 and TRBJ1-2): DTGVSQNPRHKITKRGQNVTFRCDPISEHNRLYWYRQTLGQGPEFLTYFQNEAQLEKSRLLSDRFSAERPKGSFSTLEIQRTEQGDSAMYLCASSLVTAAYGYTFGSGTRLTVV.

V and J are TRBV29-1 and TRBJ1-5, with 8 bases aligning to TRBD1. This CDR3 spans 13 amino acids. Looked up from germline, CDR1 is SQVTM and CDR2 is ANQGSEA. V shed 4 bases and J 4 bases; nucleotides not matched to a gene: 3. This CDR3 reads CSVVTGGNQPQHF. The CDR3 nucleotides read TGCAGCGTTGTAACAGGGGGGAATCAGCCCCAGCATTTT.

The chain recombines TRBV14 with TRBJ2-5; the match to TRBD2 covers 11 bases. The CDR3 has 13 residues. The germline V gene has CDR1 SGHDN and CDR2 FVKESK. After removal of 0 bases from V and 11 bases from J, the junction contained 2 bases not matched to a gene. CDR3 loop: CASSQELAGGQYF. The CDR3 DNA follows: TGTGCCAGCAGCCAAGAATTAGCGGGGGGGCAGTACTTC.

The chain is built from TRBV18 and TRBJ2-3; the match to TRBD2 covers 11 bases. The CDR3 runs to 16 residues. V lost 3 bases and J lost 4; bases outside the gene matches: 6. Germline V gene sequence: CDR1 KGHSH, CDR2 LQKENI. The DNA for the CDR3 is TGTGCCAGCTCACCTCTTAGCGGGGGGGGAGCAGATACGCAGTATTTT. This translates into CASSPLSGGGADTQYF.

The V call is TRBV5-8, the J call TRBJ2-2, with a tentative D call TRBD2 (7 bases). CDR3 length equals 17 residues. The germline CDR1 and CDR2 sequences are SGHTS and YDEGEE. V lost 4 bases and J 4 bases, leaving 20 bases between the germline ends. CDR3 loop: CASSPFEGGPITGELFF. CDR3 sequence (DNA): TGTGCCAGCAGCCCGTTTGAGGGGGGGCCCATCACCGGGGAGCTGTTTTTT.